These 20 T cell receptor beta chains came from one sample sequenced in a study of blood T cell repertoires in COVID-19. Assay: immunoSEQ multiplex PCR; the TCRdb copy retains only in-frame clones and omits some. In the table there are approximately 440,000 clones, about 85% of which are singletons. The sequenced sample was PBMCs or T cells enriched from blood (not recorded which). The receptors were sampled from a woman aged 18-35 years who had recovered from COVID-19.

The CDR3 DNA reads TGCGCCAGCAGCTTGAGTTCGCTTGCCTCCGGAGGGAAGTACACCTTC. This gives the protein CASSLSSLASGGKYTF. This sequence joins TRBV5-1 and TRBJ1-2; D ambiguous. The V end was cut by 1 base, the J end by 11 bases, with 24 bases between. The CDR3 runs to 16 residues. CDR1 and CDR2 from the germline V gene are SGHRS and YFSETQ.

This sequence joins TRBV19 and TRBJ1-6, with 8 positions matching TRBD1. This CDR3 has 17 amino acids. Trimming took 3 bases from V and 2 from J; bases not matched to a gene: 6. The germline gives CDR1 LNHDA, CDR2 SQIVND (reference sequence). The CDR3 spells CASSIGQGRAYNSPLHF. The CDR3 DNA reads as TGTGCCAGTAGTATCGGACAGGGAAGAGCCTATAATTCACCCCTCCACTTT.

The V and J genes are TRBV27 and TRBJ2-7; TRBD1 is a possible D gene (5 bases). The CDR3 covers 14 residues. The germline V gene encodes CDR1 MNHEY and CDR2 SMNVEV (reference sequence). Trimming shortened V by 2 bases and J by 4 bases, and 12 bases separated the two germline ends. The CDR3: CASSLSDRLYEQYF. The CDR3 bases are TGTGCCAGCAGTTTAAGTGACAGACTTTACGAGCAGTACTTC.

The chain carries TRBV3-1 (or the pseudogene TRBV3-2) and TRBJ1-3, with D perhaps TRBD1 (5 bases). Germline CDR1 and CDR2: LGHDT and YNNKEL (reference sequence). The CDR3 runs to 15 residues. The ends were cut back, 4 bases at V and 0 bases at J, with 10 bases in the middle. The CDR3 loop is CASSLRTSSGNTIYF. In DNA, the CDR3 is TGTGCCAGCAGCCTTCGGACAAGCTCTGGAAACACCATATATTTT.

This chain joins TRBV27 and TRBJ1-2, with D perhaps matching TRBD1 (5 bases). There are 15 residues in the CDR3. From germline, CDR1 is MNHEY and CDR2 SMNVEV (reference sequence). Trimming cost V 8 bases and J 4 bases, with 20 bases left between them. The CDR3 sequence is CASHTWGGEVYGYTF. The CDR3 region has the DNA TGTGCCAGCCATACCTGGGGCGGTGAAGTCTATGGCTACACCTTC.

The V and J genes are TRBV28 and TRBJ1-6, with TRBD1 identical over 11 bases. CDR3 length equals 14 residues. Germline trimming cut 4 bases from V and 7 bases from J; bases unmatched to any gene: 0. The germline CDR1 and CDR2 sequences are MDHEN and SYDVKM. CDR3 sequence (DNA): TGTGCCAGCAGTTGGACAGGGGGCAATTCACCCCTCCACTTT. Translation gives CASSWTGGNSPLHF.

V usage is TRBV19 and J usage is TRBJ1-5; D is uncertain. V was trimmed by 6 bases and J by 5 bases, leaving 11 bases between them. Germline V CDR1 and CDR2: LNHDA, SQIVND (reference sequence). The CDR3 runs to 13 residues. CDR3 sequence reads: CASSLQIYQPQHF. The CDR3 region has the DNA TGTGCCAGTAGCCTTCAGATTTATCAGCCCCAGCATTTT. Combining the CDR3 with reference TRBV19 and TRBJ1-5 gives the whole variable domain DGGITQSPKYLFRKEGQNVTLSCEQNLNHDAMYWYRQDPGQGLRLIYYSQIVNDFQKGDIAEGYSVSREKKESFPLTVTSAQKNPTAFYLCASSLQIYQPQHFGDGTRLSIL.

The chain recombines TRBV14 with TRBJ1-6; D gene unclear. The CDR3 has 16 residues. Trimming removed 5 bases at V and 0 bases at J, with 11 bases between. Germline V lookup: CDR1 SGHDN, CDR2 FVKESK. The CDR3, as DNA: TGTGCCAGCAGCGACCGTCGGAGCTCCTATAATTCACCCCTCCACTTT. Translation gives CASSDRRSSYNSPLHF. Full variable domain (outside the CDR3, taken from reference TRBV14 and TRBJ1-6): EAGVTQFPSHSVIEKGQTVTLRCDPISGHDNLYWYRRVMGKEIKFLLHFVKESKQDESGMPNNRFLAERTGGTYSTLKVQPAELEDSGVYFCASSDRRSSYNSPLHFGNGTRLTVT.

In its sample, this clone was seen a few times. V and J are TRBV7-3 and TRBJ1-5; D may be TRBD1 (6 bases). Germline lookup yields CDR1 SGHTA and CDR2 FQGTGA. The ends were cut back, 5 bases at V and 4 bases at J, with 9 bases in the middle. The length of the CDR3 is 13 residues. The CDR3 DNA follows: TGTGCCAGCAGCCCGGACAGAAATCAGCCCCAGCATTTT. This sequence encodes CASSPDRNQPQHF.

The J gene is TRBJ2-1, the V gene TRBV28; TRBD1 matches at 7 bases. V lost 4 bases and J lost 4; bases outside the gene matches: 10. This CDR3 comprises 16 residues. Germline V gives CDR1 MDHEN, CDR2 SYDVKM. CDR3 amino acids: CASSSRQGAGYNEQFF. In DNA form, the CDR3 reads TGTGCCAGCAGTTCCCGACAGGGTGCAGGATACAATGAGCAGTTCTTC.

This chain uses TRBV6-5 with TRBJ1-1; a weak D match, TRBD1 (5 bases). The V end lost 2 bases, the J end lost 10 bases, and 8 bases lay between the germline ends. The CDR3 is made up of 11 amino acids. Germline V gene data show CDR1 as MNHEY and CDR2 as SVGAGI. The CDR3 reads CASSYAGRAFF. Here the CDR3 DNA reads TGTGCCAGCAGTTACGCGGGGCGAGCTTTCTTT.

This chain uses TRBV7-9 with TRBJ1-2, with D possibly matching TRBD1 (5 bases). The V end was cut by 5 bases, the J end by 8 bases, with 15 bases between. CDR1 is SEHNR and CDR2 is FQNEAQ in the germline V gene (reference sequence). This CDR3 is 13 amino acids long. CDR3 coding DNA: TGTGCCAGCAGCCGTTCGGGGGAAGGAGGCTACACCTTC. Its translation: CASSRSGEGGYTF.

J is TRBJ1-3 and V is TRBV5-1, with 7 nucleotides matching TRBD1. The CDR3 extends over 15 amino acids. Germline trimming cut 2 bases from V and 6 bases from J; bases unmatched to any gene: 8. CDR1 and CDR2 from the germline V gene are SGHRS and YFSETQ. This CDR3 is CASSLQGTSANTIYF. For the CDR3, the DNA is TGCGCCAGCAGCTTACAGGGGACTAGTGCAAACACCATATATTTT.

The chain is built from TRBV6-5 and TRBJ1-2, with D perhaps TRBD1 (6 bases). In germline, CDR1 is MNHEY, CDR2 SVGAGI. The length of the CDR3 is 14 residues. Trimming stripped 6 bases from V and 4 bases from J, with 15 bases between. Written as DNA, the CDR3 is TGTGCCAGCAGACTAAACAGGGCCTCCTATGGCTACACCTTC. Translated: CASRLNRASYGYTF.

The chain has TRBV5-4 and TRBJ1-2, with unresolved D. CDR3 length: 13 amino acids. The V end lost 4 bases, the J end lost 3 bases, and 10 bases lay between the germline ends. Germline V gene lookup returns CDR1 SGHNT and CDR2 YYREEE (reference sequence). In DNA form, the CDR3 reads TGTGCCAGCAGCCCGACTGAGGACTATGGCTACACCTTC. It specifies CASSPTEDYGYTF.

The gene calls are TRBV9 and TRBJ1-1, with D uncertain. Trimming shortened V by 1 base and J by 0 bases, and 16 bases separated the two germline ends. CDR1 SGDLS and CDR2 YYNGEE come from the germline V gene. This CDR3 region has 17 residues. CDR3 sequence reads: CASSVFTAGAMNTEAFF. The CDR3 DNA is TGTGCCAGCAGCGTATTTACCGCAGGCGCCATGAACACTGAAGCTTTCTTT. Together with reference TRBV9 and TRBJ1-1, the CDR3 gives the full variable domain: DSGVTQTPKHLITATGQRVTLRCSPRSGDLSVYWYQQSLDQGLQFLIQYYNGEERAKGNILERFSAQQFPDLHSELNLSSLELGDSALYFCASSVFTAGAMNTEAFFGQGTRLTVV.

This clone was counted a single time. V and J are TRBV13 and TRBJ1-2; no clear D. Trimming took 1 base from V and 8 from J, leaving 8 bases between them. This CDR3 has 12 residues. Germline CDR1 and CDR2: PRHDT and FYEKMQ (reference sequence). The CDR3 DNA reads TGTGCCAGCAGCTTAGACAGTGGGGGCTACACCTTC. Its translation is CASSLDSGGYTF.

V gene TRBV7-9 combines with J gene TRBJ1-1, with D possibly being TRBD1 (6 bases). V dropped 5 bases and J dropped 5 bases, with 18 bases sitting between them. This CDR3 has 15 residues. Germline V gene data show CDR1 as SEHNR and CDR2 as FQNEAQ (reference sequence). CDR3 sequence: CASSPSKGVLTEAFF. In DNA form, the CDR3 reads TGTGCCAGCAGCCCCTCAAAGGGGGTCTTAACTGAAGCTTTCTTT.

The chain combines TRBV5-1 with TRBJ2-3, with 9 nucleotides matching TRBD2. The V segment lost 4 bases and the J segment 6 bases; nucleotides outside the gene matches: 12. The CDR3 is made up of 16 amino acids. Germline CDR1 reads SGHRS; CDR2 reads YFSETQ. This CDR3 reads CASSRFSSGAGDTQYF. Written as DNA, the CDR3 is TGCGCCAGCAGCAGGTTTTCTAGCGGGGCTGGGGATACGCAGTATTTT.

The chain couples TRBV7-2 to TRBJ2-5; 11 positions match TRBD2. The CDR3 sequence is 16 residues long. Germline V lookup: CDR1 SGHTA, CDR2 FQGNSA. Losses at the gene ends were 5 bases for V and 2 bases for J; bases not matched to a gene: 7. The CDR3 is CASSLGTSGPQETQYF. DNA of the CDR3: TGTGCCAGCAGCCTCGGGACTAGCGGTCCTCAAGAGACCCAGTACTTC.